The present T cell receptor beta chain was sequenced within a study of T cell repertoires in cytomegalovirus infection. About the study: HLA-B-restricted CMV epitopes that are well studied, plus recently identified HLA-C-restricted ones, were used by the study. Public TCR beta signatures provided an indication of both CMV infection and a matching HLA type. Study-wide points: Frequencies of public TCR beta families were cumulated, and this identified carriers of CMV plus the relevant HLA. HLA-C-restricted CMV clonotypes gave the most frequent clonotype in two of eight donors.

The germline V gene has CDR1 LNHNV and CDR2 YYDKDF (reference sequence). Trimming removed 2 bases at V and 0 bases at J, with 12 bases between. CDR3 length: 16 residues. TCRdb reprocessed the reads with MiXCR, giving one entry per CDR3 protein. The sample has some 200,000 distinct CDR3 sequences, roughly 34% seen once. As to this clonotype: Its antigen is not known.

This sequence was found in a human donor in good health (CMV status not recorded). Some clones in this sample may be carry-over from other donors' samples. The V and J genes are TRBV15 and TRBJ2-3, with D unclear. This material consisted of CD8+ T cells from cultured PBMCs, taken from culture after CMV antigen stimulation. The CDR3 DNA reads TGTGCCACCAGCAGATCCTCGGTACTGAGCACAGATACGCAGTATTTT. It encodes CATSRSSVLSTDTQYF.